This T cell receptor beta chain was found in a study of T cell clonality in common variable immunodeficiency. Findings and limits, study-wide: Common variable immunodeficiency TCR beta sequences reportedly had fewer deletions and N-nucleotide insertions.

TCRdb's table, derived via immunoSEQ multiplex PCR, lists solely in-frame clones and lacks some. Its listing shows 6,500 to 8,500 clones. As for this clone: Its antigen is not identified.

The sample consisted of peripheral blood mononuclear cells. The clonotype comes from a human donor with common variable immunodeficiency.

CDR3 region: CASSEAQWTSGRRYNEQFF. The CDR3 DNA, read in part, is TGTGCCAGCAGTGAAGCGCAATGGACTAGCGGGAGGAGATACAATGAG. The rearrangement uses TRBV2 and TRBJ2-1; 14 nucleotides agree with TRBD2. Read sequence stops 3 residues before the CDR3 end, and the germline J gene provides the missing end. There are 19 residues in the CDR3. Per germline, CDR1 SNHLY and CDR2 FYNNEI. Trimming removed 0 bases from V and 4 bases from J; junction bases left unmatched: 8.